This TCR beta chain was captured in a study of OX40 agonist ivuxolimab in advanced cancers. CDR3 length: 14 residues. The ends lost 5 bases at V and 7 bases at J; junction bases unmatched: 9. From germline, CDR1 is PRHDT and CDR2 FYEKMQ (reference sequence). Clones were sequenced by immunoSEQ multiplex PCR, and TCRdb holds only the in-frame ones, with some missing. Among about 32,000 clones listed, around 90% were seen once. The sample holds one count of this clone. The sample was CD4+ or CD8+ T cells sorted from blood, taken in a trial of the OX40 agonist ivuxolimab. V gene TRBV13 combines with J gene TRBJ2-7; 9 bases line up with TRBD1. The clonotype was recovered from an adult with an advanced solid tumor such as melanoma, head and neck, liver or kidney cancer. CDR3 protein: CASSPGTGTFEQYF. CDR3 DNA sequence: TGTGCCAGCAGCCCCGGGACAGGGACCTTTGAGCAGTACTTC.